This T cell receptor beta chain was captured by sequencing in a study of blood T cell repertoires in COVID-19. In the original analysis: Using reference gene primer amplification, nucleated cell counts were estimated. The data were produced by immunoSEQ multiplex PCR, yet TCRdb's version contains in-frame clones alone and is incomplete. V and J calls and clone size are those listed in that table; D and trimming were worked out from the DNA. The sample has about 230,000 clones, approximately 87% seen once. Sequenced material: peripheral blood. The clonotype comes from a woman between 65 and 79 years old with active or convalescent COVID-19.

The chain's CDR3 is CASSSGTVVIYEQYF. CDR3 bases: TGTGCCAGCAGTTCCGGGACAGTGGTTATCTACGAGCAGTACTTC. The J gene is TRBJ2-7, the V gene TRBV6-5; TRBD1 agrees at 7 bases. The J segment lost 3 bases and the V segment lost 4 bases, leaving 9 bases of the junction unmatched. This CDR3 contains 15 residues. Germline values: CDR1 MNHEY, CDR2 SVGAGI.